The subject of this entry is one T cell receptor (beta chain). What it binds is unknown. The PCR had 60 Vbeta and 13 Jbeta primers. Generated by immunoSEQ multiplex PCR, the TCRdb table keeps only in-frame clones and is missing some. The table includes 140,000 or so clones, about 80% detected once. This entry belongs to a study of cytomegalovirus exposure and HLA in healthy donors. Germline V gene sequence: CDR1 LNHNV, CDR2 YYDKDF (reference sequence). V shed 3 bases and J 6 bases; nucleotides not matched to a gene: 5. The CDR3 length is 14 residues. Study-level points and caveats: Productive status was seen about 90% or about 30% of the time for most TCR beta V segments in an earlier analysis. Highly shared variants forming one cluster were likely a sequencing artifact.

Sequencing used PBMCs. The receptor comes from a man aged 35 to 55 in good health and CMV-seronegative. This rearrangement joins TRBV15 to TRBJ1-5; TRBD1 agrees at 7 bases. CDR3 sequence reads: CATSSRQGLQPQHF. Written as DNA, the CDR3 is TGTGCCACCAGCAGCCGACAGGGTCTTCAGCCCCAGCATTTT.